This entry lists 5 T cell receptor beta chains sequenced from one sample in a study of T cell changes during pregnancy in multiple sclerosis. Only in-frame clones appear in the TCRdb table, and some are missing; sequencing was by immunoSEQ multiplex PCR. The top ten hold almost 6.5% of the sample, which has around 57,000 clones, about 90% seen once. The sequences come from peripheral blood, collected in the third trimester of pregnancy. These receptors came from a female donor in good health, enrolled as a control in a pregnancy study.

The chain recombines TRBV7-2 with TRBJ2-3; the match to TRBD2 covers 11 bases. With 3 bases clipped from V and 2 bases from J, the junction kept 1 base outside the gene matches. CDR1 SGHTA and CDR2 FQGNSA come from the germline V gene. The CDR3 runs 15 residues. The CDR3 spells CASSFSGGDTDTQYF. CDR3 DNA sequence: TGTGCCAGCAGCTTTAGCGGGGGGGACACAGATACGCAGTATTTT.

The rearrangement links TRBV20-1 to TRBJ2-5; D is ambiguous. V lost 3 bases to trimming and J lost 5 bases, with 4 bases between them. Germline V gives CDR1 DFQATT, CDR2 SNEGSKA (reference sequence). This CDR3 contains 10 residues. In DNA, the CDR3 is TGCAGTGCTAGGTCGGAGACCCAGTACTTC. Protein sequence: CSARSETQYF.

The V and J genes are TRBV9 and TRBJ2-5; D is possibly TRBD2 (5 bases). CDR3 length: 14 residues. CDR1 SGDLS and CDR2 YYNGEE come from the germline V gene. V was clipped by 4 bases and J by 5 bases, with 15 bases between them. The CDR3 bases are TGTGCCAGCAGCCCGAAGACCGGCGGGGAGACCCAGTACTTC. Translation: CASSPKTGGETQYF.

The chain has TRBV7-9 and TRBJ2-3; D call uncertain. The germline V and J ends were trimmed by 2 bases and 4 bases, with 10 bases remaining between them. From germline, CDR1 is SEHNR and CDR2 FQNEAQ (reference sequence). The CDR3 is made up of 14 amino acids. CDR3 DNA sequence: TGTGCCAGCAGCTTAACTTTGGCGGCAGATACGCAGTATTTT. It specifies CASSLTLAADTQYF.

This clone was counted once. This chain uses TRBV2 with TRBJ2-7, with 12 nucleotides matching TRBD1. The V and J ends lost 8 bases and 6 bases, in that order; junction bases with no gene match: 8. Germline values: CDR1 SNHLY, CDR2 FYNNEI. This CDR3 region has 14 residues. CDR3 bases: TGTGCCAGCCTACCCGGGACAGGGGGCGGCGAGCAGTACTTC. It specifies CASLPGTGGGEQYF.